These 12 T cell receptor beta chains share one sample of origin, sequenced in a study of T cell responses to AZD1222 COVID-19 vaccine. The data were produced by immunoSEQ multiplex PCR, yet TCRdb's version contains in-frame clones alone and is incomplete. This table has fewer than 90,000 clones, 88% appearing once. Specimen: peripheral blood, collected 28 days after the second AZD1222 dose. The receptors here all came from an adult who received the AZD1222 COVID-19 vaccine.

This clone was counted once. This chain joins TRBV5-1 and TRBJ2-7; TRBD2 aligns across 8 bases. V lost 4 bases and J lost 4; bases outside the gene matches: 16. The CDR3 covers 17 residues. In germline, CDR1 is SGHRS, CDR2 YFSETQ. In DNA form, the CDR3 reads TGCGCCAGCAGCCGCTTGGGTTTTACTAGCGGTCATTACGAGCAGTACTTC. Translated, it gives CASSRLGFTSGHYEQYF.

This chain connects TRBV6-4 to TRBJ2-1; 8 bases match TRBD2. This CDR3 spans 15 amino acids. Germline V gives CDR1 MRHNA, CDR2 SNTAGT. Unmatched junction bases numbered 16, after V lost 4 bases and J lost 14 bases. The CDR3 coding sequence is TGTGCCAGCAGTGCCTCCTCTGGAGCGGGAGTCTCGAAGTTCTTC. Protein sequence: CASSASSGAGVSKFF.

This chain joins TRBV7-2 and TRBJ2-7; D may be TRBD1 or TRBD2 (5 bases each). CDR3 length: 13 amino acids. The V and J ends lost 7 bases and 2 bases respectively, with 12 bases between them. Germline-derived CDR1 and CDR2 are SGHTA and FQGNSA. For the CDR3, the DNA is TGTGCCAGCACCCGGGGCGCCCCCTACGAGCAGTACTTC. It is translated as CASTRGAPYEQYF. The full variable domain, its missing parts supplied by reference TRBV7-2 and TRBJ2-7, is GAGVSQSPSNKVTEKGKDVELRCDPISGHTALYWYRQSLGQGLEFLIYFQGNSAPDKSGLPSDRFSAERTGGSVSTLTIQRTQQEDSAVYLCASTRGAPYEQYFGPGTRLTVT.

The rearrangement uses TRBV7-2 and TRBJ2-3; 9 bases map to TRBD1. V trimming: 1 base; J trimming: 0 bases; junction bases outside the gene matches: 8. The CDR3 has 18 amino acids. Germline CDR1 SGHTA, CDR2 FQGNSA. In DNA, the CDR3 is TGTGCCAGCAGCTTAGTTTTTACGGGGACAGGGAGCACAGATACGCAGTATTTT. It codes for CASSLVFTGTGSTDTQYF.

This chain connects TRBV30 to TRBJ1-1, with TRBD1 as a possible D gene (6 bases). The germline V and J ends were trimmed by 4 bases and 4 bases, with 13 bases remaining between them. The CDR3 extends over 13 amino acids. Germline V lookup: CDR1 GTSNPN, CDR2 SVGIG (reference sequence). This chain's CDR3 is CAWTGGPVTEAFF. The DNA for the CDR3 is TGTGCCTGGACCGGGGGCCCAGTCACTGAAGCTTTCTTT. Filled out from reference TRBV30 and TRBJ1-1, the complete variable domain reads SQTIHQWPATLVQPVGSPLSLECTVEGTSNPNLYWYRQAAGRGLQLLFYSVGIGQISSEVPQNLSASRPQDRQFILSSKKLLLSDSGFYLCAWTGGPVTEAFFGQGTRLTVV.

The chain has TRBV7-2 and TRBJ1-4; no definite D call. This CDR3 has 18 residues. CDR1 is SGHTA and CDR2 is FQGNSA in the germline V gene. The germline V and J ends were trimmed by 2 bases and 0 bases, with 16 bases remaining between them. CDR3 sequence: CASSLSSWGTATNEKLFF. Written as DNA, the CDR3 is TGTGCCAGCAGCTTATCATCTTGGGGTACGGCAACTAATGAAAAACTGTTTTTT.

The rearrangement joins TRBV24-1 to TRBJ2-1; D remains ambiguous. The germline V gene has CDR1 KGHDR and CDR2 SFDVKD. The CDR3 is made up of 13 amino acids. V was clipped by 4 bases and J by 9 bases, with 12 bases between them. CDR3 region: CATSDYLLGEQFF. Here the CDR3 DNA reads TGTGCCACCAGTGACTACCTTTTGGGTGAGCAGTTCTTC.

The rearrangement links TRBV7-2 to TRBJ2-3; D is uncertain. Germline CDR1 is SGHTA and CDR2 is FQGNSA. The CDR3 covers 15 residues. V was pared by 1 base and J by 2 bases, with 10 bases between. CDR3 sequence reads: CASSLVVNPTDTQYF. The CDR3 nucleotides read TGTGCCAGCAGCTTAGTCGTTAACCCCACAGATACGCAGTATTTT.

CDR3 DNA sequence: TGCGCCAGCAGCACCGGGACTAACGTATACAATGAGCAGTTCTTC. It translates to CASSTGTNVYNEQFF. The chain couples TRBV5-1 to TRBJ2-1; 7 nucleotides line up with TRBD2. The CDR3 is 15 residues long. The germline V gene has CDR1 SGHRS and CDR2 YFSETQ. V lost 4 bases, J lost 4 bases, and 8 bases stayed unmatched.

This clone was detected once. The J gene is TRBJ1-1, the V gene TRBV18; 10 bases map to TRBD1. With V trimmed by 2 bases and J by 6 bases, 9 bases remained unmatched. The CDR3 extends over 16 amino acids. The germline V gene has CDR1 KGHSH and CDR2 LQKENI. This CDR3 is CASSPRIGQGGPEAFF. CDR3 nucleotide sequence: TGTGCCAGCTCACCAAGAATAGGACAGGGGGGTCCTGAAGCTTTCTTT. Full variable domain (missing parts from reference TRBV18 and TRBJ1-1): NAGVMQNPRHLVRRRGQEARLRCSPMKGHSHVYWYRQLPEEGLKFMVYLQKENIIDESGMPKERFSAEFPKEGPSILRIQQVVRGDSAAYFCASSPRIGQGGPEAFFGQGTRLTVV.

Of note for this clone: A read error may produce the germline difference seen at one junction end. The chain is built from TRBV20-1 and TRBJ1-3; TRBD1 is a possible D gene (5 bases). Germline V gene lookup returns CDR1 DFQATT and CDR2 SNEGSKA (reference sequence). The CDR3 is 15 residues long. The CDR3: CSASTLRDSGNIIYF. Here the CDR3 DNA reads TGCAGTGCTAGTACGTTGCGGGACTCTGGAAACATCATATATTTT.

The J gene is TRBJ1-3, the V gene TRBV7-2; no definite D call. The CDR3 has 13 residues. The V end lost 1 base, the J end lost 7 bases, and 8 bases lay between the germline ends. Germline CDR1 SGHTA, CDR2 FQGNSA. CDR3 sequence (DNA): TGTGCCAGCAGCTTAGTTCTGCTGAACACCATATATTTT. This gives the protein CASSLVLLNTIYF.